The 10 T cell receptor beta chains below come from one sample, sequenced in a study of regulatory dendritic cells for organ transplantation. Using immunoSEQ multiplex PCR, the repertoire was profiled, and TCRdb retains in-frame clones only, with some absent. Of 35,000 to 40,000 clones in the sample, under 95% were seen once. The sample taken for sequencing was naive CD8+ T cells from blood. Subset in this sample: CD45RA+ naive T cells. These receptors all come from a human donor in good health.

Worth noting for this clone: At one boundary the junction diverges from the germline segment, which might be a read error. The V call is TRBV7-7, the J call TRBJ2-1; 8 bases map to TRBD2. The CDR3 contains 14 residues. CDR1 and CDR2 from the germline V gene are SSHAT and FNYEAQ (reference sequence). The DNA for the CDR3 is TGTGCTAGCAGCCCGGGACTAGACCACAATGAGCAGTTCTTC. As protein: CASSPGLDHNEQFF.

This chain joins TRBV7-8 and TRBJ2-7; 8 positions match TRBD1. Germline V gene data show CDR1 as SGHVS and CDR2 as FQNEAQ. The CDR3 length is 15 residues. V was clipped by 5 bases and J by 4 bases; unmatched bases: 10. CDR3 region: CASSVTGGIRYEQYF. In nucleotides, the CDR3 is TGTGCCAGCAGCGTTACAGGGGGGATCAGATACGAGCAGTACTTC.

The chain recombines TRBV28 with TRBJ2-7; no definite D call. V shed 3 bases and J shed 3 bases, with 12 bases lying between them. CDR3 length: 14 amino acids. Germline V gives CDR1 MDHEN, CDR2 SYDVKM. The CDR3 nucleotides are TGTGCCAGCAGTTTTGGATTTGGCGACTACGAGCAGTACTTC. It translates to CASSFGFGDYEQYF.

This clone was seen only a few times. The chain recombines TRBV18 with TRBJ1-2; D unresolved. With 2 bases removed from V and 7 bases from J, the gap between germline ends came to 8 bases. Germline CDR1 and CDR2: KGHSH and LQKENI. The CDR3 runs to 12 residues. This CDR3 is CASSPDIFGYTF. The CDR3 nucleotides are TGTGCCAGCTCACCAGACATATTTGGCTACACCTTC.

The chain carries TRBV2 and TRBJ1-2; 7 positions agree with TRBD1. There are 13 residues in the CDR3. Germline V gene data show CDR1 as SNHLY and CDR2 as FYNNEI. After removal of 8 bases from V and 1 base from J, the junction contained 4 bases not matched to a gene. The CDR3, as DNA: TGTGCCAGCGGGGGACAGAATAACTATGGCTACACCTTC. Encoded protein: CASGGQNNYGYTF. Full variable domain (rest looked up from reference TRBV2 and TRBJ1-2): EPEVTQTPSHQVTQMGQEVILRCVPISNHLYFYWYRQILGQKVEFLVSFYNNEISEKSEIFDDQFSVERPDGSNFTLKIRSTKLEDSAMYFCASGGQNNYGYTFGSGTRLTVV.

This chain joins TRBV4-3 and TRBJ2-3; D is perhaps TRBD1 (5 bases). CDR1 is LGHNA, CDR2 YSLEER, per germline. Trimming stripped 4 bases from V and 8 bases from J, with 13 bases between. The CDR3 totals 13 residues. CDR3 DNA: TGCGCCAGCAGCCGCGGTACAGGAAGTACGCAGTATTTT. As protein: CASSRGTGSTQYF.

The rearrangement joins TRBV5-8 to TRBJ1-5; the D is unclear. The CDR3 consists of 11 residues. Trimming stripped 4 bases from V and 5 bases from J, with 4 bases between. Germline CDR1 is SGHTS and CDR2 is YDEGEE. DNA of the CDR3: TGTGCCAGCAGCGGTGATCAGCCCCAGCATTTT. Protein: CASSGDQPQHF. Full variable domain (rest looked up from reference TRBV5-8 and TRBJ1-5): EAGVTQSPTHLIKTRGQQATLRCSPISGHTSVYWYQQALGLGLQFLLWYDEGEERNRGNFPPRFSGRQFPNYSSELNVNALELEDSALYLCASSGDQPQHFGDGTRLSIL.

This rearrangement joins TRBV5-4 to TRBJ1-1; TRBD1 is a possible D gene (6 bases). Germline V gene data show CDR1 as SGHNT and CDR2 as YYREEE (reference sequence). V was clipped by 1 base and J by 5 bases, with 12 bases between them. CDR3 length equals 14 residues. The CDR3 loop is CASSLFRGSTEAFF. The CDR3 DNA sequence: TGTGCCAGCAGCTTGTTCAGGGGTAGTACTGAAGCTTTCTTT.

This sequence joins TRBV18 and TRBJ1-1, with D unresolved. Germline V gene data show CDR1 as KGHSH and CDR2 as LQKENI. The CDR3 is 15 residues long. Trimming cost V 4 bases and J 7 bases, with 19 bases left between them. The CDR3 DNA sequence: TGTGCCAGCTCACGGGCCGGGCCTCCCGGCATTGAAGCTTTCTTT. This encodes CASSRAGPPGIEAFF.

The rearrangement uses TRBV6-5 and TRBJ1-6, with a tentative D call TRBD1 (5 bases). Per the germline V gene, CDR1 is MNHEY and CDR2 is SVGAGI. The CDR3 extends over 14 amino acids. V gave up 6 bases and J gave up 7 bases, with 13 bases separating them. CDR3 DNA: TGTGCCAGCAGCCGGCAGGGCCTAAATTCACCCCTCCACTTT. Protein: CASSRQGLNSPLHF.